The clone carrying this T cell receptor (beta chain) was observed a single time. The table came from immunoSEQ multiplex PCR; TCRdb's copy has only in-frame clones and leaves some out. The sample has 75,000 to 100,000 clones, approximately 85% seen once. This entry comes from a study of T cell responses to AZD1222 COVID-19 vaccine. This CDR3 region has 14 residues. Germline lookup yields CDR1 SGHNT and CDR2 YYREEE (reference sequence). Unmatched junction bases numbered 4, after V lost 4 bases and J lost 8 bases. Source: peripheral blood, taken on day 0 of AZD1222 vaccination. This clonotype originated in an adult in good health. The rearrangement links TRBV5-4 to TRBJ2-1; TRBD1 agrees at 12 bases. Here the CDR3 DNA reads TGTGCCAGCAGCCTGGGACAGGGGGCCTATGAGCAGTTCTTC. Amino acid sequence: CASSLGQGAYEQFF.